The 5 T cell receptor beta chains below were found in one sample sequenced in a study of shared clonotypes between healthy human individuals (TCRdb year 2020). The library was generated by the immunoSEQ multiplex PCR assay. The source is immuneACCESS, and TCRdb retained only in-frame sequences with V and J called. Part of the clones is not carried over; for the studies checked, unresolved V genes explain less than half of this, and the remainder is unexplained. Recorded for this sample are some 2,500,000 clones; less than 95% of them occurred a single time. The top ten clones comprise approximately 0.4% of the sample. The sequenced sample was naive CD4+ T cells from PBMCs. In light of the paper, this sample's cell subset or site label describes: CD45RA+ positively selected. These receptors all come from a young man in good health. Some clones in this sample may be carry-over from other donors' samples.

The CDR3 protein is CASTVGPSGAHTGELFF. In nucleotides, the CDR3 is TGTGCCAGTACCGTGGGGCCTAGCGGAGCCCACACCGGGGAGCTGTTTTTT. The V gene is TRBV19, the J gene TRBJ2-2; 7 bases map to TRBD2. CDR1 is LNHDA and CDR2 is SQIVND in the germline V gene (reference sequence). With 7 bases clipped from V and 3 bases from J, the junction kept 14 bases outside the gene matches. The CDR3 length is 17 residues.

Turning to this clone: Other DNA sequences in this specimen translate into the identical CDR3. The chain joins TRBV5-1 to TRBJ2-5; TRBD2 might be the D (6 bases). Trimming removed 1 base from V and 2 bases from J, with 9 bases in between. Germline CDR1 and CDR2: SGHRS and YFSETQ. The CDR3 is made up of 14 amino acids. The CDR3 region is CASSLQGGQETQYF. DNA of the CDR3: TGCGCCAGCAGCTTGCAGGGAGGACAAGAGACCCAGTACTTC.

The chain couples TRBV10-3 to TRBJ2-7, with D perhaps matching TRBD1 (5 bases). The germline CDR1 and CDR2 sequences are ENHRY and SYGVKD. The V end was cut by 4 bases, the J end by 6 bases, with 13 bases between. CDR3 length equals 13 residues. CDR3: CAISASDSPEQYF. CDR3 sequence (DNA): TGTGCCATCAGTGCCTCAGACAGCCCCGAGCAGTACTTC.

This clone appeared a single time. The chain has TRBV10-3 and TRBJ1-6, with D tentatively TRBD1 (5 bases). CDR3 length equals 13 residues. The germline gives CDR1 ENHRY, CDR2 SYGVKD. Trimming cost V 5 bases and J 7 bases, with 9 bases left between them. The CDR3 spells CAISLGTNSPLHF. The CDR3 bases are TGTGCCATCAGTTTGGGGACGAATTCACCCCTCCACTTT.

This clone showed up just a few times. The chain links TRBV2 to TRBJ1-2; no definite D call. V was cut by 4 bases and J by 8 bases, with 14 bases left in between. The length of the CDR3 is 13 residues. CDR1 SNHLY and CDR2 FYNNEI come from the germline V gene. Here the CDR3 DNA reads TGTGCCAGCAGTGCGTCGCTAACGTGGGGCTACACCTTC. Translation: CASSASLTWGYTF.